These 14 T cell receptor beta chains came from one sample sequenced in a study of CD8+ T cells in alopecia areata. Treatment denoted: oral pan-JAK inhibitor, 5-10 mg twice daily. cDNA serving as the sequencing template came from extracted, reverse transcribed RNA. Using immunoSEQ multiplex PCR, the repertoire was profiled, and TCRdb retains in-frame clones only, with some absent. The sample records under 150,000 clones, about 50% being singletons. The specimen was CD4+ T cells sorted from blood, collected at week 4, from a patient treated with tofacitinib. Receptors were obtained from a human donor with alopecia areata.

CDR3 sequence: CAWSVEGRLSTGWDTQYF. Here the CDR3 DNA reads TGTGCCTGGAGTGTGGAGGGGAGGCTCTCTACTGGGTGGGATACGCAGTATTTT. V usage is TRBV30 and J usage is TRBJ2-3; possible D gene TRBD2, 6 bases. The V gene's germline CDR1 is GTSNPN and CDR2 SVGIG (reference sequence). This CDR3 comprises 18 residues. V was pared by 0 bases and J by 6 bases, with 25 bases between.

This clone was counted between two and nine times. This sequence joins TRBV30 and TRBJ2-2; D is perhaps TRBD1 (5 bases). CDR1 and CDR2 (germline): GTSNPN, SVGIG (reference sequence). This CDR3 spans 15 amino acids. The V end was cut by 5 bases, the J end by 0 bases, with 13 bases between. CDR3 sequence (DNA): TGTGCCTGGTCCGTGGGGCTAGCGAACACCGGGGAGCTGTTTTTT. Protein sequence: CAWSVGLANTGELFF.

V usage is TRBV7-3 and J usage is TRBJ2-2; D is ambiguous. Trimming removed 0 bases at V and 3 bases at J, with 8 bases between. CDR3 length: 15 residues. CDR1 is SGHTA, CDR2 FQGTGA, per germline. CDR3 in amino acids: CASSLTGLDTGELFF. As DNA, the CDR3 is TGTGCCAGCAGCTTAACGGGGTTGGACACCGGGGAGCTGTTTTTT. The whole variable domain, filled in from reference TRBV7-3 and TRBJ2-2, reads GAGVSQTPSNKVTEKGKYVELRCDPISGHTALYWYRQSLGQGPEFLIYFQGTGAADDSGLPNDRFFAVRPEGSVSTLKIQRTERGDSAVYLCASSLTGLDTGELFFGEGSRLTVL.

The DNA for the CDR3 is TGCGCCAGCAGCCAAGATCTTCAGAGCGGGCCCTGGGGTACGCAGTATTTT. Protein sequence: CASSQDLQSGPWGTQYF. The chain employs TRBV4-1 and TRBJ2-3, with D maybe TRBD2 (6 bases). There are 17 residues in the CDR3. Germline V lookup: CDR1 MGHRA, CDR2 YSYEKL. The germline V and J ends were trimmed by 0 bases and 8 bases, with 21 bases remaining between them.

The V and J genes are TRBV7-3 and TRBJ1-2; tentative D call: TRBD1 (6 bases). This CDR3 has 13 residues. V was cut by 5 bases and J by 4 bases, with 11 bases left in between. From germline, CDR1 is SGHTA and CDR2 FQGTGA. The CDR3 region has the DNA TGTGCCAGCAGCCCACAGGGATTCTATGGCTACACCTTC. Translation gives CASSPQGFYGYTF. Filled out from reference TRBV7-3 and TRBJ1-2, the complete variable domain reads GAGVSQTPSNKVTEKGKYVELRCDPISGHTALYWYRQSLGQGPEFLIYFQGTGAADDSGLPNDRFFAVRPEGSVSTLKIQRTERGDSAVYLCASSPQGFYGYTFGSGTRLTVV.

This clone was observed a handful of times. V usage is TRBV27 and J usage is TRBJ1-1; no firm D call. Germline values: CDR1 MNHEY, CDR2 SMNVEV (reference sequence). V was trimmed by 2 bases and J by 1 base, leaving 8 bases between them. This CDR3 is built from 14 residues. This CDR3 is CASSLRRTNTEAFF. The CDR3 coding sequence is TGTGCCAGCAGTTTACGGAGAACGAACACTGAAGCTTTCTTT.

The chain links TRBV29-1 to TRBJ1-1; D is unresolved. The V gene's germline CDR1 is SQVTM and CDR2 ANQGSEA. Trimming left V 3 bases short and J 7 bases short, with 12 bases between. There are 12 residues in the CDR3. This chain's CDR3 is CSVEFGSDEAFF. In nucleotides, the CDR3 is TGCAGCGTTGAGTTCGGGTCTGATGAAGCTTTCTTT.

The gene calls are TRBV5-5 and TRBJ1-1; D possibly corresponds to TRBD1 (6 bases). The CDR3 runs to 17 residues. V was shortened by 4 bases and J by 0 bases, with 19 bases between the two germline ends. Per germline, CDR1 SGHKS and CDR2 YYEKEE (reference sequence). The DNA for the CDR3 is TGTGCCAGCAGCAGACGCCCGGACAGCCCAATGAACACTGAAGCTTTCTTT. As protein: CASSRRPDSPMNTEAFF.

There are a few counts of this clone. The CDR3 bases are TGTGCCAGCAGCCCCGGAACAGGGGTCACTGAAGCTTTCTTT. Its translation: CASSPGTGVTEAFF. The chain is built from TRBV7-9 and TRBJ1-1, with 7 bases identical to TRBD1. Trimming cost V 5 bases and J 4 bases; bases outside gene matches: 7. Germline CDR1 reads SEHNR; CDR2 reads FQNEAQ (reference sequence). CDR3 size: 14 residues.

CDR3 nucleotides: TGCAGCGTTTTGACAGGACCCGAGCAGTACTTC. Translating it yields CSVLTGPEQYF. V gene TRBV29-1 combines with J gene TRBJ2-7, with D possibly being TRBD1 (6 bases). From germline, CDR1 is SQVTM and CDR2 ANQGSEA. This CDR3 contains 11 residues. Trimming left V 5 bases short and J 6 bases short, with 11 bases between.

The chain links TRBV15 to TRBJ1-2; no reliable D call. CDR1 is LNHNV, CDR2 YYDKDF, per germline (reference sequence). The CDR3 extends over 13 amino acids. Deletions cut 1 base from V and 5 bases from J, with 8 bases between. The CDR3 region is CATSRAPQYGYTF. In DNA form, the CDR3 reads TGTGCCACCAGCAGAGCCCCCCAGTATGGCTACACCTTC.

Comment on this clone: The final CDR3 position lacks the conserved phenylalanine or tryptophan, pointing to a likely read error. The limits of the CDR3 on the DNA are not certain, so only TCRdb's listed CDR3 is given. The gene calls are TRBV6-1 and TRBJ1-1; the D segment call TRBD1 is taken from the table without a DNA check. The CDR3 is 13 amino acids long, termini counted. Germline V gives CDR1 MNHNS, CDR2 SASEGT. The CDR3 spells CASSEIALGTGEN.

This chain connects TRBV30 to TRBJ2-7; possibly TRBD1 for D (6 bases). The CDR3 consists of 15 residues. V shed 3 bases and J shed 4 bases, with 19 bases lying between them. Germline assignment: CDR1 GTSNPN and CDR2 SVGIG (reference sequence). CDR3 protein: CAWSAPRGRLYEQYF. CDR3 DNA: TGTGCCTGGAGCGCCCCCAGGGGAAGGTTGTACGAGCAGTACTTC.

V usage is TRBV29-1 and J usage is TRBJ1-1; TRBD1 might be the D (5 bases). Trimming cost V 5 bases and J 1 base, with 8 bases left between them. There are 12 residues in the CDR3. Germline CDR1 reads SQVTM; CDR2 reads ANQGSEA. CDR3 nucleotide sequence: TGCAGCGTTCAGACAGCGAACACTGAAGCTTTCTTT. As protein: CSVQTANTEAFF.